This T cell receptor (beta chain) came from a study of cytomegalovirus exposure and HLA in healthy donors (dated by TCRdb to 2016 to 2017). In terms of the full investigation: An earlier analysis of approximately 600 of the donors reported more than 250 Gb of sequence data and approximately 110 million unique TCR beta sequences from around 200 million T cells. An early release that covered some 640 HLA-typed donors contained around 330 gigabases of sequencing data and tens of millions of unique TCR sequences. The genetic ancestry cluster associated with self-reported Caucasian donors included 81% of the 300 to 450 genotyped donors. The aim of the study was to test whether cataloging public T cell receptors could identify signatures of past pathogen exposure. Using immunosequencing, the study profiled T cell repertoires from approximately 700 subjects and related those repertoires to cytomegalovirus serostatus. A separate validation cohort of roughly 130 different subjects was used in addition to the 666-subject first cohort. The study combined high-throughput TCR immunosequencing, statistical association of individual TCRs with disease status, and machine learning to predict cytomegalovirus infection status. In a later analysis, previously published TCR beta repertoires from 500 to 750 donors were re-analyzed and high-resolution HLA genotyping was added so that TCR occurrence patterns could be studied. In the later analysis, no new phenotypic data were used to find candidate immune exposures; instead, reliance was placed on TCR beta sequences and their occurrence across donors. To decide whether each TCR beta V gene segment behaved as functional or pseudogenic, an earlier analysis of several hundred of the donors relied on high-throughput TCR beta sequencing. Alongside the repertoire data, information on donor age, sex, ethnicity and CMV serostatus was compiled. A later genetic analysis used genome-wide SNP genotypes for about 60% of the 666 donors, treating that subset as a discovery cohort. Every discovery cohort repertoire had been produced on one sequencing platform. HLA typing covered class I and class II loci at four-digit resolution. The number of typed donors differed by locus: about 620-640 for A, B, C, DRB1 and DQB1; roughly 510 for DQA1; around 580 for DPA1; and around 470 for DPB1. A few DR-DQ haplotypes were treated as single units for association and clustering because of strong linkage in the cohort. Among under 450 genotyped donors of the cohort, an average of around 240,000 unique TCR beta nucleotide sequences were sequenced per donor, around 18% of them non-productive. Results and caveats for the whole study, not just this receptor: Only TCR beta chains were sequenced in this cohort, and the absence of alpha or paired-chain data limited detectable features. In a later analysis, several top co-occurrence clusters were reported to appear linked to parvovirus B19, influenza, CMV and Epstein-Barr virus. Because counts were too low, roughly 17 rarely observed V segments, including chromosome 9 orphons, were left out of the earlier analysis of approximately 580 of the donors. HLA typing was unavailable for some donors at each locus, so association tests used only the typed subset. A cluster of highly shared sequence variants was judged likely to be a technical artifact of the sequencing pipeline. Linkage disequilibrium might explain the correlated functional status among segregating V segments, but an unknown experimental factor could not be ruled out. In a later analysis, HLA-associated TCR beta chains showed more clonal expansion and lower generation probabilities than non-associated chains that were equally common. When HLA alleles, especially DR and DQ, strongly co-occurred, TCR associations were difficult to assign to individual alleles. Sequencing depth was assumed to be roughly uniform across donors in the presence/absence analyses, though that assumption may not hold. It was suggested by the authors that the approach could potentially be generalized to other disease states and immunological phenotypes. A later analysis found that TCR association rates varied across HLA loci, with DRB1 alleles showing the most associated TCRs and HLA-C alleles the fewest. The 87-base-pair reads could not distinguish some IMGT-functional V segments, including TRBV6-2 and TRBV6-3, so those segments were excluded. A later genetic analysis associated a missense DCLRE1C variant with V-gene and J-gene trimming of TCR beta chains, and an independent cohort replicated the association. In a later analysis, most CMV-associated TCR beta chains were found to appear HLA-restricted, with HLA associations seemingly driven largely by CMV exposure. Three of the identified cytomegalovirus-associated TCR beta chains were confirmed in vitro to be specific for cytomegalovirus antigens. A total of roughly 160 TCR beta chains were listed by the study as associated with cytomegalovirus. Compared with the roughly 670-donor mean, donors in an Asian-associated ancestry cluster had fewer N-insertions in productive TCRs, according to a later genetic analysis. In a later analysis, about 17,000 TCR beta sequences were associated with specific HLA alleles at a false discovery rate of 0.05. A further reported finding was that TCR beta sequences accurately predicted the HLA-A and HLA-B alleles for most subjects in the first cohort. An earlier analysis of 587 of the donors showed that most TCR beta V segments appeared in productive rearrangements either about 87% or about 30% of the time, which broadly matched IMGT annotations. Immune exposure information for the cohort was limited to CMV serostatus. In both the original and validation cohorts, the classifier was reported to diagnose cytomegalovirus status with high specificity and sensitivity. Most TCR sequences were seen in very few donors, while some public TCRs were found in many individuals.

The library was produced with the immunoSEQ multiplex PCR assay. A mixture of 60 forward primers for TCR Vbeta segments and 13 reverse primers for TCR Jbeta segments was used in the multiplex PCR. Amplification of the CDR3 region of rearranged TCR beta genes was performed with a multiplex PCR assay on genomic DNA. On the Illumina HiSeq System, the amplified TCR beta libraries were sequenced as 87-base-pair reads. Under the source paper's analysis protocol: A later analysis tallied tens of millions of unique TCR beta chains across the 640 or so repertoires, and about 10 million of those chains were shared by two or more donors. A nearest-neighbor algorithm error-corrected the raw reads and collapsed the reads into unique sequences, merging closely related sequences to remove PCR and sequencing errors. To assign V, D and J gene segments, CDR3 sequences were aligned to IMGT reference sequences. For a sequence to be retained, a match of at least six nucleotides was required to both a V gene segment and a J gene segment. A rearrangement was called productive if the CDR3 had no stop codons and remained in frame with V and J, and every other rearrangement was called non-productive. CDR3 was defined according to IMGT convention as the region running from the second conserved V-encoded cysteine to the conserved J-encoded phenylalanine. In an earlier analysis of roughly 610 of the donors, sequences lacking an unambiguous match to a single V gene segment were excluded. An earlier analysis of almost 600 of the donors classified V segments as functional when productive rearrangements were above 56.7% and as segregating when the standard deviation between donors was above 5%. A statistical classification framework was built to diagnose cytomegalovirus status from the catalog of TCR beta chain sequences. V and J gene assignment, in a later analysis, came from comparing TCR nucleotide sequences with IMGT/GENE-DB human TR gene sequences. The TCRdist pipeline was used in a later analysis to assign CDR3 sequences and most-parsimonious VDJ recombination scenarios. A later analysis defined each TCR beta chain by its CDR3 amino acid sequence plus V-gene family, and excluded reads lacking a unique V-gene family. A later analysis removed several hundred highly shared, low-generation-probability nucleotide sequences to deal with suspected cross-contamination and a sequencing artifact. In a later analysis, a clonal expansion index was calculated for each public chain from normalized within-repertoire ranks of inferred template counts. A later analysis computed generation probabilities with a VDJ recombination model fitted to out-of-frame rearrangements, and checked the results against IGoR. In a later analysis, TCR-TCR, TCR-HLA and TCR-CMV co-occurrence was scored with hypergeometric tests, and a repertoire-size bias correction was applied to TCR pairs. In a later analysis, false discovery rates were estimated by permuting HLA or CMV assignments 20 times. In a later analysis, co-occurring TCRs were grouped with DBSCAN, and TCRdist sequence similarity was added when clustering was performed within HLA-allele-positive subsets. Repertoires with fewer than 30,000 or more than 120,000 public chains, plus five repertoires with anomalous nucleotide sharing, were excluded from co-occurrence clustering. TCRdb provides this immuneACCESS table in a form limited to in-frame rearrangements. Some clones are lacking; in checked studies, under half of them reflect an unresolved V gene, and why the rest are absent is not known. The V and J calls and clone size come from that table; D and trimming were worked out from the DNA. In all, the sample holds around 160,000 clones, and approximately 62% of those were seen once. Of the sample, roughly 1.4% is held by the ten largest clones.

The cohort comprised 550 to 700 healthy bone marrow donors. All cohort members were sampled while nominally healthy, although unrecorded immune exposures were likely present. The donor was CMV seronegative and was included in the group of a few hundred seronegative cohort members. Each donor provided a peripheral blood sample, and peripheral blood mononuclear cells were used for TCR beta sequencing. Genomic DNA extraction from the blood cell samples was performed with the Qiagen DNeasy Blood Extraction Kit. The CDR3 sequence holds 14 residues, the cysteine and phenylalanine included. CDR3 DNA only is kept here, 42 bases in frame from base 1. CDR1 SGHRS and CDR2 YFSETQ are derived from the germline V gene. Trimming takes 0 bases from V and 0 bases from J, and the germline ends sit 3 bases apart. Remarks on this clone: It has no known antigen specificity. Base qualities are not recorded, but no much larger clone differs from it by a single base.

This sequence was found in a man in his forties or fifties in good health and CMV-seronegative. Sequencing input: PBMCs. The rearranged segments are TRBV5-1 and TRBJ1-4; too little of a D gene remains to name it. The nucleotide sequence reads as follows: TGCGCCAGCAGCTTGGTAGCAACTAATGAAAAACTGTTTTTT. Translated, it gives CASSLVATNEKLFF. Full variable domain (CDR3 extended with the reference TRBV5-1 and TRBJ1-4 proteins): KAGVTQTPRYLIKTRGQQVTLSCSPISGHRSVSWYQQTPGQGLQFLFEYFSETQRNKGNFPGRFSGRQFSNSRSEMNVSTLELGDSALYLCASSLVATNEKLFFGSGTQLSVL.